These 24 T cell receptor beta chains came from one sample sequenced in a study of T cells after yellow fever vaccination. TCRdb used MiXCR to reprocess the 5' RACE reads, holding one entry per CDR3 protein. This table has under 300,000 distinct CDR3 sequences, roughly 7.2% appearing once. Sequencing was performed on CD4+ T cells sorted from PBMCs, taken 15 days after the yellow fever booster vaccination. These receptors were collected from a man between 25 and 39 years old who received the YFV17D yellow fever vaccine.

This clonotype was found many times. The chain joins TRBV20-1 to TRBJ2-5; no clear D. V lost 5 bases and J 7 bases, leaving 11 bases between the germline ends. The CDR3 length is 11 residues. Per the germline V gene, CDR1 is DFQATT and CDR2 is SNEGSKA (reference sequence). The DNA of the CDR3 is TGCAGTGCTGGTCCGTCGGGGACCCAGTACTTC. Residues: CSAGPSGTQYF.

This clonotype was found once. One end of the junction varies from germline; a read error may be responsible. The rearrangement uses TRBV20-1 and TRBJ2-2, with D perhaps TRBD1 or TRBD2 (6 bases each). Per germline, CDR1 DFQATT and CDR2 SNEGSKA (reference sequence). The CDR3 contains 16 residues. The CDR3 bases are TGCTGTGCTAGGGGGGCCGGGACGGTGAACACCGGGGAGCTGTTTTTT. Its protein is CCARGAGTVNTGELFF.

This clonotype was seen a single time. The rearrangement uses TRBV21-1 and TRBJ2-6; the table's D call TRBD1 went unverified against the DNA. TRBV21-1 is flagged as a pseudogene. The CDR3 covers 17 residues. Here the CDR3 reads CASNNPSGVSGANVLTF. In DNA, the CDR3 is TGTGCCAGCAACAACCCCTCAGGGGTATCTGGGGCCAACGTCCTGACTTTC.

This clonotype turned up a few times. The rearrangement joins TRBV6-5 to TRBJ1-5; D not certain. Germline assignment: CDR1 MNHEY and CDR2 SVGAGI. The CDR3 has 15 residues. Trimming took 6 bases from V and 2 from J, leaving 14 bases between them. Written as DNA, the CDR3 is TGTGCCAGCAGCCCGGGAAGTCGAGGCAATCAGCCCCAGCATTTT. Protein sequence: CASSPGSRGNQPQHF.

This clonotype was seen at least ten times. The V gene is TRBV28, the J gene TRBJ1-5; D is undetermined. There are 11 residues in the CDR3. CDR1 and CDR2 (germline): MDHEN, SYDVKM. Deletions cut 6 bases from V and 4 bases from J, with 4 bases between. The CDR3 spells CASSRNQPQHF. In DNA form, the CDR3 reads TGTGCCAGCAGCCGGAATCAGCCCCAGCATTTT.

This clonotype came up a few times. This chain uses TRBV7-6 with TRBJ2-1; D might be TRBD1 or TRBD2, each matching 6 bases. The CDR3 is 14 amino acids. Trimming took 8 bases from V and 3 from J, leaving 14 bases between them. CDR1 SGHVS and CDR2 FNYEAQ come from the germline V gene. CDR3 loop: CASRRGVGYNEQFF. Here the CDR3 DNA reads TGTGCCAGCCGGAGGGGGGTGGGCTACAATGAGCAGTTCTTC.

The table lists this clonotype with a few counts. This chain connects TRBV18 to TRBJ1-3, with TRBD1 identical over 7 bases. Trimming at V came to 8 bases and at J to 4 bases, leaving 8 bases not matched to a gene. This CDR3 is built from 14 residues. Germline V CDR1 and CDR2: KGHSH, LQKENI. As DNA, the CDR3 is TGTGCCAGCCGACCCGGGACAGAAGGAAACACCATATATTTT. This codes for CASRPGTEGNTIYF.

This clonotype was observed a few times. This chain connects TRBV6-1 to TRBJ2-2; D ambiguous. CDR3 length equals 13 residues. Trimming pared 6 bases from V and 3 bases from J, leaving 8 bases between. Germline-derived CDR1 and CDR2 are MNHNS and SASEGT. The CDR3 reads CASSEYYTGELFF. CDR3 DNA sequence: TGTGCCAGCAGCGAATATTACACCGGGGAGCTGTTTTTT.

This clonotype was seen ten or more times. The CDR3 region has the DNA TGTGCCAGCTGGGGGGGCGGGTCGGATACGCAGTATTTT. Translated: CASWGGGSDTQYF. V gene TRBV6-6 combines with J gene TRBJ2-3, with TRBD2 as a possible D gene (7 bases). Trimming pared 8 bases from V and 6 bases from J, leaving 15 bases between. Per germline, CDR1 MNHNY and CDR2 SVGAGI (reference sequence). This CDR3 comprises 13 residues.

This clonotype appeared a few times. The DNA for the CDR3 is TGTGCCAGCACGGAGGGTAGCAGAAAGGATACGCAGTATTTT. It encodes CASTEGSRKDTQYF. The rearrangement uses TRBV27 and TRBJ2-3; weak D call: TRBD2 (6 bases). Germline values: CDR1 MNHEY, CDR2 SMNVEV (reference sequence). The CDR3 sequence is 14 residues long. V was shortened by 7 bases and J by 6 bases, with 17 bases between the two germline ends.

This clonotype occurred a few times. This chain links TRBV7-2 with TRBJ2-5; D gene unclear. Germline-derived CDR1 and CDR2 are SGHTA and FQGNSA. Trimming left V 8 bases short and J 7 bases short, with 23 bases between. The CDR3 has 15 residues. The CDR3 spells CASRWAADTPGTQYF. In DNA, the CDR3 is TGTGCCAGCCGATGGGCGGCGGATACCCCAGGGACCCAGTACTTC.

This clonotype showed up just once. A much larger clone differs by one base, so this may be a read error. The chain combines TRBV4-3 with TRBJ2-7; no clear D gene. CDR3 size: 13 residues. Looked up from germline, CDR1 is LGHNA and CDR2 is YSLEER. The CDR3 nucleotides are TGCCCCAGCAGCCAAGATAATAGCCTACCGCAGTACTTC. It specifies CPSSQDNSLPQYF.

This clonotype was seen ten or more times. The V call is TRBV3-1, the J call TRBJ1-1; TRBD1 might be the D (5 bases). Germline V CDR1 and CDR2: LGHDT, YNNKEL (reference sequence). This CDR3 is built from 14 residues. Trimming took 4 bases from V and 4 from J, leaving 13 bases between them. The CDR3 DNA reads TGTGCCAGCAGCCCGGTGGCAGGGACCACTGAAGCTTTCTTT. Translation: CASSPVAGTTEAFF.

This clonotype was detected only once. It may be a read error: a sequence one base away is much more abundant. CDR3 amino acids: CASNRDSYDEQFF. For the CDR3, the DNA is TGTGCCAGCAACCGAGACTCCTACGATGAGCAGTTCTTC. The rearrangement joins TRBV6-6 to TRBJ2-1; D gene unclear. The CDR3 is 13 residues long. Germline CDR1 is MNHNY and CDR2 is SVGAGI (reference sequence).

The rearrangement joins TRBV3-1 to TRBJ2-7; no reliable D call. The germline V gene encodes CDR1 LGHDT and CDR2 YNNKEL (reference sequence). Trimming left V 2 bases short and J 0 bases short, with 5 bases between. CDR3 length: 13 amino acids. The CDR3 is CASSQTNSYEQYF. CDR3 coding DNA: TGTGCCAGCAGCCAAACTAACTCCTACGAGCAGTACTTC.

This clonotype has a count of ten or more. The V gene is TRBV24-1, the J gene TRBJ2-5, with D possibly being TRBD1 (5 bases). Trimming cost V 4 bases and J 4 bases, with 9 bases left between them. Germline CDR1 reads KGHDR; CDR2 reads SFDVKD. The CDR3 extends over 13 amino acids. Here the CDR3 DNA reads TGTGCCACCAGTGACCAGGGCAGAGAGACCCAGTACTTC. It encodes CATSDQGRETQYF.

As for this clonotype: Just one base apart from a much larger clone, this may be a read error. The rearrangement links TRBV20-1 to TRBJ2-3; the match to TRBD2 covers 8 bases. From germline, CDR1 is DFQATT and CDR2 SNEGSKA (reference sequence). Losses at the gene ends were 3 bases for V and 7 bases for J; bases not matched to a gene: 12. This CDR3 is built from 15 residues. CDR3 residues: CSARGPVLAVHTQYF. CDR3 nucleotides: TGCAGTGCTAGGGGACCGGTACTAGCGGTTCATACGCAGTATTTT.

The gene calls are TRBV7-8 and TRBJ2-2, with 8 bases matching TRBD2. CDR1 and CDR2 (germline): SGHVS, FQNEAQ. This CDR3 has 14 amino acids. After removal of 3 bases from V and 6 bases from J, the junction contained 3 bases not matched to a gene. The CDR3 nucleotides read TGTGCCAGCAGCTTCCATAGCGGGGCCGGGGAGCTGTTTTTT. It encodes CASSFHSGAGELFF.

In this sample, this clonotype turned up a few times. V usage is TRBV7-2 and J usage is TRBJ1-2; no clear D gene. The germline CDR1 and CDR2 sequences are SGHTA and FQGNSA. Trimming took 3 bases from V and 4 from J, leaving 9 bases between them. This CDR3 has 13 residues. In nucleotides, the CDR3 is TGTGCCAGCAGCTTGGAGGCTACCTATGGCTACACCTTC. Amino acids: CASSLEATYGYTF.

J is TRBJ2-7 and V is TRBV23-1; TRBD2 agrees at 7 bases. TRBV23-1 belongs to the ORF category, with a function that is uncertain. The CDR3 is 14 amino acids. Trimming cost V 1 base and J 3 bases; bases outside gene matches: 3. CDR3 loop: CASSQWRGYYEQYF. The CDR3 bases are TGCGCCAGCAGTCAATGGCGGGGGTACTACGAGCAGTACTTC.

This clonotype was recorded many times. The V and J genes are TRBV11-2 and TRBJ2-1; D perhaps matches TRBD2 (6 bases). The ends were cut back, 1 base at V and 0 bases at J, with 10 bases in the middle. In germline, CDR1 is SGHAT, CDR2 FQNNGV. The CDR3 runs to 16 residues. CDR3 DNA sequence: TGTGCCAGCAGCTTAGGGGCGGGGAGCTCCTACAATGAGCAGTTCTTC. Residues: CASSLGAGSSYNEQFF. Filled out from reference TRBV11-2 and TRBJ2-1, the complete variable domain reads EAGVAQSPRYKIIEKRQSVAFWCNPISGHATLYWYQQILGQGPKLLIQFQNNGVVDDSQLPKDRFSAERLKGVDSTLKIQPAKLEDSAVYLCASSLGAGSSYNEQFFGPGTRLTVL.

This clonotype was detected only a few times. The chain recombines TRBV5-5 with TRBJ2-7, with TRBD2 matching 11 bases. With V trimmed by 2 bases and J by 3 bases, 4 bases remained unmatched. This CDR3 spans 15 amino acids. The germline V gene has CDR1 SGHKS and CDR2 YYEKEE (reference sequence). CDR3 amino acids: CASSFLAGGYYEQYF. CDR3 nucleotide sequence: TGTGCCAGCAGCTTCCTAGCGGGAGGATACTACGAGCAGTACTTC.

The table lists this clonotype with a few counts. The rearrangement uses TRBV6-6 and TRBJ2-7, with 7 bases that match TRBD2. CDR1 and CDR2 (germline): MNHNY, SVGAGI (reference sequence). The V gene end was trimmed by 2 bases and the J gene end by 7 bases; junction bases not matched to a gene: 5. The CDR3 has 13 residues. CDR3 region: CASSYPRGDEQYF. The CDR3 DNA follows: TGTGCCAGCAGTTACCCCCGGGGGGATGAGCAGTACTTC.

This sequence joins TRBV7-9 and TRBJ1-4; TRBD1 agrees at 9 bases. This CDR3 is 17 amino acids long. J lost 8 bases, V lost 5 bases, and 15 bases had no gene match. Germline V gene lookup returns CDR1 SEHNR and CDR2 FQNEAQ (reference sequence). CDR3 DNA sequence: TGTGCCAGCAGCCCGTCTCTTGCGGACAGGGGTCGGGAAAAACTGTTTTTT. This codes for CASSPSLADRGREKLFF.